These 32 T cell receptor beta chains share one sample of origin, sequenced in a study of early T cells in non-severe SARS-CoV-2 infection (dated by TCRdb to about 2021). The method was 5' RACE. Sequenced on a NextSeq 500. TCRdb reworked the public reads: Q25 trimming with fastp, MiXCR clone assembly, productive beta chains retained. Each CDR3 protein appears once, grouped with its most common genes and DNA. Recorded for this sample are roughly 70,000 distinct CDR3 sequences; 9.5% to 15% of them occurred a single time. Over 1% of the sample is held by the ten biggest clonotypes. The specimen sequenced was whole blood. The receptors originated from an adult who was a healthcare worker with PCR-confirmed SARS-CoV-2 infection or an uninfected control (not recorded which).

This clonotype has a handful of counts. The V gene is TRBV29-1, the J gene TRBJ1-1; D is possibly TRBD1 (5 bases). Trimming took off 4 bases at V and 7 bases at J, with 7 bases between the two ends. The CDR3 contains 10 residues. Germline values: CDR1 SQVTM, CDR2 ANQGSEA. This CDR3 reads CSVGGGEAFF. DNA of the CDR3: TGCAGCGTTGGGGGGGGTGAAGCTTTCTTT. The full variable domain, in which reference TRBV29-1 and TRBJ1-1 provide the parts outside the CDR3, is SAVISQKPSRDICQRGTSLTIQCQVDSQVTMMFWYRQQPGQSLTLIATANQGSEATYESGFVIDKFPISRPNLTFSTLTVSNMSPEDSSIYLCSVGGGEAFFGQGTRLTVV.

This clonotype has just a few counts. This chain uses TRBV27 with TRBJ2-7; D not certain. CDR1 is MNHEY, CDR2 SMNVEV, per germline (reference sequence). The V gene lost 3 bases and the J gene lost 2 bases, with 8 bases spanning the gap. The length of the CDR3 is 13 residues. The CDR3 reads CASSFTGAYEQYF. The CDR3 coding sequence is TGTGCCAGCAGTTTCACGGGCGCCTACGAGCAGTACTTC.

This clonotype was observed many times. V is TRBV7-9 and J is TRBJ1-5; D gene ambiguous. Germline CDR1 and CDR2: SEHNR and FQNEAQ (reference sequence). The V end was cut by 1 base, the J end by 4 bases, with 17 bases between. CDR3 length equals 17 residues. This chain's CDR3 is CASSLVGRGSTNQPQHF. The CDR3 DNA sequence: TGTGCCAGCAGCTTAGTTGGGCGGGGAAGTACGAATCAGCCCCAGCATTTT.

Many counts were recorded for this clonotype. J is TRBJ2-5 and V is TRBV7-9, with TRBD2 matching 7 bases. Germline CDR1 reads SEHNR; CDR2 reads FQNEAQ (reference sequence). The CDR3 has 16 residues. Losses at the gene ends were 0 bases for V and 2 bases for J; bases not matched to a gene: 6. The CDR3 loop is CASSLASILAQETQYF. For the CDR3, the DNA is TGTGCCAGCAGCTTAGCGTCCATACTAGCGCAAGAGACCCAGTACTTC.

In this sample, this clonotype turned up many times. This chain links TRBV5-5 with TRBJ2-2, with unresolved D. This CDR3 has 16 residues. Deletions cut 0 bases from V and 2 bases from J, with 11 bases between. Germline CDR1 reads SGHKS; CDR2 reads YYEKEE (reference sequence). For the CDR3, the DNA is TGTGCCAGCAGCTTGGGCGGTAGCTTCAACACCGGGGAGCTGTTTTTT. Encoded protein: CASSLGGSFNTGELFF.

The sample holds many counts of this clonotype. The chain has TRBV6-4 and TRBJ1-5, with a weak D call TRBD1 (5 bases). V lost 0 bases to trimming and J lost 7 bases, with 10 bases between them. The CDR3 loop spans 14 amino acids. Per germline, CDR1 MRHNA and CDR2 SNTAGT. CDR3 sequence reads: CASSDSGEGQPQHF. For the CDR3, the DNA is TGTGCCAGCAGTGACTCCGGCGAGGGGCAGCCCCAGCATTTT.

This clonotype was found many times. This chain connects TRBV5-6 to TRBJ1-2; tentatively, D is TRBD1 (6 bases). The CDR3 covers 15 residues. From germline, CDR1 is SGHDT and CDR2 YYEEEE. Trimming pared 0 bases from V and 4 bases from J, leaving 13 bases between. This CDR3 reads CASSLGFRTVYGYTF. Written as DNA, the CDR3 is TGTGCCAGCAGCTTGGGGTTCAGGACAGTCTATGGCTACACCTTC.

This clonotype was detected many times. The chain joins TRBV20-1 to TRBJ1-5; 8 bases fit TRBD1. The CDR3 length is 15 residues. Germline trimming cut 3 bases from V and 2 bases from J; bases unmatched to any gene: 6. Germline lookup yields CDR1 DFQATT and CDR2 SNEGSKA (reference sequence). CDR3 in amino acids: CSASRETGGNQPQHF. The CDR3 nucleotides read TGCAGTGCTAGTCGAGAGACAGGGGGCAATCAGCCCCAGCATTTT.

This clonotype showed up many times. The rearrangement joins TRBV27 to TRBJ2-2; TRBD2 matches at 11 bases. The V gene end was trimmed by 5 bases and the J gene end by 0 bases; junction bases not matched to a gene: 14. CDR3 size: 20 residues. Germline CDR1 is MNHEY and CDR2 is SMNVEV (reference sequence). The DNA of the CDR3 is TGTGCCAGCAGTAAAAGGGGGCTAGCGGGAGGCCTCTCGAACACCGGGGAGCTGTTTTTT. Translating it yields CASSKRGLAGGLSNTGELFF.

This clonotype was counted a few times. V gene TRBV28 combines with J gene TRBJ2-1; D not resolved. The CDR3 extends over 14 amino acids. Germline lookup yields CDR1 MDHEN and CDR2 SYDVKM. The ends were cut back, 3 bases at V and 2 bases at J, with 8 bases in the middle. The CDR3 DNA follows: TGTGCCAGCAGTTTGGGCCTTGCCTACAATGAGCAGTTCTTC. Translated: CASSLGLAYNEQFF.

V usage is TRBV6-5 and J usage is TRBJ2-5, with 10 nucleotides matching TRBD2. CDR3 size: 19 residues. J gave up 1 base and V 0 bases, and 11 bases lay outside the gene matches. Per the germline V gene, CDR1 is MNHEY and CDR2 is SVGAGI. In nucleotides, the CDR3 is TGTGCCAGCAGTTACTCCGGGGGGCCCAGCGGGAGGGTCCAAGAGACCCAGTACTTC. Encoded protein: CASSYSGGPSGRVQETQYF.

This clonotype has ten or more counts. V is TRBV3-1 and J is TRBJ2-7; 8 bases are shared with TRBD1. Germline V lookup: CDR1 LGHDT, CDR2 YNNKEL (reference sequence). The CDR3 totals 16 residues. V dropped 0 bases and J dropped 4; count of bases not matched to a gene: 8. The CDR3 region is CASSQESRGRGYEQYF. As DNA, the CDR3 is TGTGCCAGCAGCCAAGAAAGCAGGGGGCGAGGATACGAGCAGTACTTC.

This clonotype showed up many times. This rearrangement joins TRBV12-3 or TRBV12-4 to TRBJ1-1; possibly TRBD1 for D (6 bases). V lost 5 bases, J lost 2 bases, and 15 bases lay in between. The CDR3 sequence is 15 residues long. The CDR3 DNA reads TGTGCCAGCAGTCCGCTAGGACAGATTAACACTGAAGCTTTCTTT. It specifies CASSPLGQINTEAFF.

At least ten counts were recorded for this clonotype. The chain employs TRBV28 and TRBJ2-3; a possible D gene is TRBD1 (6 bases). Germline V gene sequence: CDR1 MDHEN, CDR2 SYDVKM. This CDR3 region has 10 residues. Trimming removed 9 bases at V and 14 bases at J, with 15 bases between. The CDR3 sequence is CASGQILRYF. The CDR3 DNA is TGTGCCAGTGGACAGATCCTCCGGTATTTT.

At least ten counts were recorded for this clonotype. This chain connects TRBV6-5 to TRBJ1-1, with D possibly matching TRBD1 (5 bases). Germline-derived CDR1 and CDR2 are MNHEY and SVGAGI. This CDR3 has 13 amino acids. Trimming took off 4 bases at V and 1 base at J, with 7 bases between the two ends. The CDR3 sequence is CASSFQGNTEAFF. The CDR3 DNA follows: TGTGCCAGCAGTTTTCAGGGGAACACTGAAGCTTTCTTT.

V and J are TRBV4-2 and TRBJ2-7, with TRBD2 matching over 8 bases. CDR1 LGHNA and CDR2 YNFKEQ come from the germline V gene. This CDR3 comprises 15 residues. Germline trimming cut 4 bases from V and 5 bases from J; bases unmatched to any gene: 10. The CDR3 is CASSPRRGAADEQYF. The DNA for the CDR3 is TGTGCCAGCAGCCCGCGGCGGGGGGCGGCCGACGAGCAGTACTTC.

This clonotype was found many times. The V and J genes are TRBV4-3 and TRBJ2-7; D might be TRBD2 (6 bases). V was cut by 2 bases and J by 4 bases, with 15 bases left in between. Germline V gene lookup returns CDR1 LGHNA and CDR2 YSLEER. CDR3 length equals 15 residues. The chain's CDR3 is CASSQLHGSSYEQYF. The CDR3 DNA sequence: TGCGCCAGCAGCCAACTTCACGGGAGTTCTTACGAGCAGTACTTC.

This clonotype was seen ten or more times. This rearrangement joins TRBV6-6 to TRBJ2-7, with 8 bases identical to TRBD1. The CDR3 is made up of 14 amino acids. Germline V lookup: CDR1 MNHNY, CDR2 SVGAGI (reference sequence). Trimming cost V 7 bases and J 0 bases; bases outside gene matches: 5. The CDR3 DNA is TGTGCCAGCACCGGACAGGGAAGCTCCTACGAGCAGTACTTC. It codes for CASTGQGSSYEQYF.

This clonotype was found many times. This chain joins TRBV19 and TRBJ2-6; TRBD1 or TRBD2 may be the D gene (5 bases each). The CDR3 covers 16 residues. In germline, CDR1 is LNHDA, CDR2 SQIVND (reference sequence). V lost 4 bases, J lost 2 bases, and 12 bases lay in between. The CDR3 DNA is TGTGCCAGTAGTAGGGGACCCCCAACTGGGGCCAACGTCCTGACTTTC. Translation gives CASSRGPPTGANVLTF.

A note on this clonotype: This clone may be a read error of a much larger clone one base away. The chain links TRBV19 to TRBJ2-3; D might be TRBD1 (6 bases). Germline values: CDR1 LNHDA, CDR2 SQIVND (reference sequence). The CDR3 totals 14 residues. V lost 9 bases and J lost 2, with 15 bases in between. The CDR3 protein is CASTEGGYTDTQYF. The CDR3 DNA is TGTGCCAGCACCGAAGGGGGATACACAGATACGCAGTATTTT.

At least ten counts were recorded for this clonotype. The CDR3 region is CSARPGHNNSPLHF. The CDR3 nucleotides are TGCAGTGCTAGACCAGGCCACAATAATTCACCCCTCCACTTT. This rearrangement joins TRBV20-1 to TRBJ1-6; D unresolved. CDR1 is DFQATT, CDR2 SNEGSKA, per germline (reference sequence). CDR3 length equals 14 residues. V dropped 2 bases and J dropped 5 bases, with 10 bases sitting between them.

This clonotype was picked up a small number of times. The DNA for the CDR3 is TGTGCCAGCAGTTACGAACAGTACTACGAGCAGTACTTC. This sequence encodes CASSYEQYYEQYF. The V gene is TRBV6-5, the J gene TRBJ2-7, with D uncertain. Looked up from germline, CDR1 is MNHEY and CDR2 is SVGAGI. The CDR3 is 13 amino acids. Trimming took off 2 bases at V and 3 bases at J, with 8 bases between the two ends.

The sample holds many counts of this clonotype. J is TRBJ2-3 and V is TRBV18; D possibly uses TRBD1 or TRBD2 (6 bases each). The CDR3 spans 14 residues. Germline V CDR1 and CDR2: KGHSH, LQKENI. The V and J ends lost 2 bases and 4 bases respectively, with 10 bases between them. Written as DNA, the CDR3 is TGTGCCAGCTCACCATTCGGGGGCTCAGATACGCAGTATTTT. Translation: CASSPFGGSDTQYF. Variable domain in full (rest from reference TRBV18 and TRBJ2-3): NAGVMQNPRHLVRRRGQEARLRCSPMKGHSHVYWYRQLPEEGLKFMVYLQKENIIDESGMPKERFSAEFPKEGPSILRIQQVVRGDSAAYFCASSPFGGSDTQYFGPGTRLTVL.

This clonotype was seen once. The chain has TRBV11-2 and TRBJ1-1, with D uncertain. The germline V and J ends were trimmed by 2 bases and 4 bases, with 5 bases remaining between them. This CDR3 comprises 12 residues. Germline V CDR1 and CDR2: SGHAT, FQNNGV. CDR3 bases: TGTGCCAGCAGCTTACGGGCCACTGAAGCTTTCTTT. Residues: CASSLRATEAFF. Variable domain in full (rest from reference TRBV11-2 and TRBJ1-1): EAGVAQSPRYKIIEKRQSVAFWCNPISGHATLYWYQQILGQGPKLLIQFQNNGVVDDSQLPKDRFSAERLKGVDSTLKIQPAKLEDSAVYLCASSLRATEAFFGQGTRLTVV.

This clonotype has ten or more counts. The chain employs TRBV3-1 and TRBJ2-4; TRBD1 is a possible D gene (6 bases). V was shortened by 2 bases and J by 0 bases, with 11 bases between the two germline ends. CDR1 is LGHDT, CDR2 YNNKEL, per germline (reference sequence). CDR3 length: 16 amino acids. Here the CDR3 reads CASSQQGTLAKNIQYF. The CDR3 bases are TGTGCCAGCAGCCAACAGGGGACGTTAGCCAAAAACATTCAGTACTTC.

As to this clonotype: One end of the junction does not line up with germline, which may come from a read error. The V call is TRBV6-2 or TRBV6-3, the J call TRBJ2-2; no clear D. The length of the CDR3 is 14 residues. The germline CDR1 and CDR2 sequences are MNHEY and SVGEGT. This CDR3 is CASARRANTEELFF. CDR3 nucleotide sequence: TGTGCCAGCGCTAGGAGAGCGAACACCGAGGAGCTGTTTTTT.

The chain links TRBV19 to TRBJ1-2; D gene uncertain. V was cut by 3 bases and J by 4 bases, with 18 bases left in between. This CDR3 is built from 16 residues. Germline assignment: CDR1 LNHDA and CDR2 SQIVND (reference sequence). CDR3 DNA: TGTGCCAGTAGTATCGGGAGTGGAGGGAGCCCCTATGGCTACACCTTC. As protein: CASSIGSGGSPYGYTF.

This clonotype came up many times. This chain joins TRBV6-5 and TRBJ2-1, with 7 bases fitting TRBD1. CDR3 size: 15 residues. Germline-derived CDR1 and CDR2 are MNHEY and SVGAGI. V lost 5 bases and J lost 8; bases outside the gene matches: 12. CDR3 sequence reads: CASSPAWDSGHEQFF. CDR3 bases: TGTGCCAGCAGTCCCGCCTGGGACAGTGGTCATGAGCAGTTCTTC.

This clonotype was recorded many times. The chain couples TRBV18 to TRBJ1-1; 9 bases match TRBD1. Germline V gene lookup returns CDR1 KGHSH and CDR2 LQKENI. The ends lost 3 bases at V and 1 base at J; junction bases unmatched: 3. The CDR3 is 15 residues long. This CDR3 reads CASSPTGGQNTEAFF. CDR3 DNA: TGTGCCAGCTCACCCACAGGGGGCCAGAACACTGAAGCTTTCTTT. The full variable domain, completed using reference TRBV18 and TRBJ1-1, is NAGVMQNPRHLVRRRGQEARLRCSPMKGHSHVYWYRQLPEEGLKFMVYLQKENIIDESGMPKERFSAEFPKEGPSILRIQQVVRGDSAAYFCASSPTGGQNTEAFFGQGTRLTVV.

This clonotype was counted at least ten times. The V and J genes are TRBV27 and TRBJ2-3; TRBD1 might be the D (6 bases). Looked up from germline, CDR1 is MNHEY and CDR2 is SMNVEV (reference sequence). V lost 6 bases and J lost 0, with 13 bases in between. The CDR3 length is 15 residues. The DNA for the CDR3 is TGTGCCAGCAGACCGGGACAAGTTAGCACAGATACGCAGTATTTT. Translated: CASRPGQVSTDTQYF.

The table lists this clonotype with many counts. The chain has TRBV5-6 and TRBJ2-1; unclear D gene. Germline V lookup: CDR1 SGHDT, CDR2 YYEEEE. This CDR3 has 12 amino acids. V gave up 0 bases and J gave up 11 bases, with 9 bases separating them. This CDR3 is CASSLGTSKQFF. The CDR3 bases are TGTGCCAGCAGCTTGGGGACGTCTAAGCAGTTCTTC.

This clonotype was picked up many times. Here the CDR3 reads CASSLLHLRGWNNVDQPQHF. CDR3 bases: TGTGCCAGCAGCTTACTCCATCTCAGGGGGTGGAATAACGTAGATCAGCCCCAGCATTTT. The chain has TRBV7-9 and TRBJ1-5, with 7 bases fitting TRBD1. Germline V lookup: CDR1 SEHNR, CDR2 FQNEAQ (reference sequence). This CDR3 is built from 20 residues. J gave up 5 bases and V 2 bases, and 21 bases lay outside the gene matches.